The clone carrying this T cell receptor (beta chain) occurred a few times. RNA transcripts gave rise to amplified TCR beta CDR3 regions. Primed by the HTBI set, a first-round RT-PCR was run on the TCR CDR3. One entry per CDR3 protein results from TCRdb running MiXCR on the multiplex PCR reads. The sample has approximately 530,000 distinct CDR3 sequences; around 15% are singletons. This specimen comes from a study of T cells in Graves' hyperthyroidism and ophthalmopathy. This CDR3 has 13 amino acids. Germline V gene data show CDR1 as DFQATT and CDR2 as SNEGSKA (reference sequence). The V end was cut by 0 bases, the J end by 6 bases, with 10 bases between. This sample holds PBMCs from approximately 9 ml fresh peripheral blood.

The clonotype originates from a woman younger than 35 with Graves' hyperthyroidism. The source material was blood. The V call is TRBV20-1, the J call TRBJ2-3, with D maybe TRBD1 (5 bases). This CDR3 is CSARDRGLDTQYF. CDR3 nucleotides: TGCAGTGCTAGAGATAGGGGTCTGGATACGCAGTATTTT.